This T cell receptor beta chain was identified during a study of T cell responses to AZD1222 COVID-19 vaccine. Points from the study as a whole: Breadth and depth of Spike-specific TCRs rose after two AZD1222 doses. Without day 14 samples, only post-peak T cell repertoires were studied. Clonal diversity was possibly underestimated, and white British individuals and females predominated among donors.

CDR1 and CDR2 (germline): SGHNT, YYREEE (reference sequence). V dropped 2 bases and J dropped 5 bases, with 5 bases sitting between them. CDR3 size: 11 residues. To note about this clone: Its antigen is currently unknown.

TCRdb keeps only in-frame clones here, not all; method: immunoSEQ multiplex PCR. The sample consists of 80,000 or so clones, 70% to 90% of them appearing once. The specimen was peripheral blood, collected on day 0 of AZD1222 vaccination. The chain recombines TRBV5-4 with TRBJ2-7; D is unresolved. The clonotype originates from an adult in good health. The CDR3 protein is CASSFWNEQYF. CDR3 sequence (DNA): TGTGCCAGCAGCTTTTGGAACGAGCAGTACTTC.